This entry lists 7 T cell receptor beta chains sequenced from one sample in a study of blood T cell repertoires in COVID-19. Sequencing was performed with immunoSEQ multiplex PCR; in TCRdb, only in-frame clones are kept and a portion is missing. The data show around 40,000 clones, with about four fifths seen just once and 38% held by the top ten. Sequenced sample: peripheral blood. The receptors were gathered from a man at least 80 years old with active or convalescent COVID-19.

J is TRBJ1-2 and V is TRBV11-1, with 7 bases matching TRBD1. J lost 2 bases, V lost 5 bases, and 2 bases had no gene match. The CDR3 length is 13 residues. Per germline, CDR1 SGHAT and CDR2 FQDESV (reference sequence). The CDR3 DNA sequence: TGTGCCAGCAGCACCAGGGGGAACTATGGCTACACCTTC. Its protein is CASSTRGNYGYTF.

The genes are TRBV23-1 and TRBJ2-3; 14 bases align to TRBD2. TRBV23-1 is identified as an open reading frame with a role that is uncertain. V lost 0 bases to trimming and J lost 3 bases; unmatched junction nucleotides: 11. This CDR3 contains 20 residues. This CDR3 reads CASSQSPLTSGGARTDTQYF. CDR3 nucleotides: TGCGCCAGCAGTCAATCCCCTTTGACTAGCGGGGGGGCCCGAACAGATACGCAGTATTTT.

This clone has more than one count but fewer than ten. The rearrangement uses TRBV7-9 and TRBJ2-2; 7 nucleotides agree with TRBD2. Unmatched junction bases numbered 6, after V lost 5 bases and J lost 0 bases. CDR1 SEHNR and CDR2 FQNEAQ come from the germline V gene (reference sequence). This CDR3 is built from 16 residues. As DNA, the CDR3 is TGTGCCAGCAGCCCTAGCGGAGGCCCGAACACCGGGGAGCTGTTTTTT. It encodes CASSPSGGPNTGELFF.

This clone was counted between two and nine times. The chain joins TRBV30 to TRBJ2-7, with a weak D call TRBD1 (6 bases). Germline values: CDR1 GTSNPN, CDR2 SVGIG (reference sequence). This CDR3 is built from 13 residues. V dropped 1 base and J dropped 7 bases, with 14 bases sitting between them. This chain's CDR3 is CAWSGGPLREQYF. The DNA for the CDR3 is TGTGCCTGGAGTGGGGGGCCCTTACGAGAGCAGTACTTC.

V and J are TRBV5-8 and TRBJ2-7; 7 nucleotides agree with TRBD1. V shed 0 bases and J 4 bases; nucleotides not matched to a gene: 7. The CDR3 has 15 residues. Germline V gives CDR1 SGHTS, CDR2 YDEGEE. For the CDR3, the DNA is TGTGCCAGCAGCTTGGATTACAGGGGTTCTTACGAGCAGTACTTC. It specifies CASSLDYRGSYEQYF.

V gene TRBV28 combines with J gene TRBJ1-5; D is unresolved. Germline values: CDR1 MDHEN, CDR2 SYDVKM. Between the trimmed V and J ends, which lost 3 bases and 9 bases, there was a span of 9 bases. This CDR3 region has 12 residues. CDR3: CASSLATRPQHF. DNA for the CDR3: TGTGCCAGCAGTTTGGCGACAAGGCCCCAGCATTTT. Based on the CDR3 plus reference TRBV28 and TRBJ1-5, the full variable domain is DVKVTQSSRYLVKRTGEKVFLECVQDMDHENMFWYRQDPGLGLRLIYFSYDVKMKEKGDIPEGYSVSREKKERFSLILESASTNQTSMYLCASSLATRPQHFGDGTRLSIL.

V and J are TRBV28 and TRBJ2-7; the match to TRBD1 covers 8 bases. Germline loops: CDR1 MDHEN, CDR2 SYDVKM. J gave up 4 bases and V 7 bases, and 12 bases lay outside the gene matches. The CDR3 length is 15 residues. DNA of the CDR3: TGTGCCAGCACTCGGACAGGGTCCCTTTTTTACGAGCAGTACTTC. Its protein is CASTRTGSLFYEQYF.